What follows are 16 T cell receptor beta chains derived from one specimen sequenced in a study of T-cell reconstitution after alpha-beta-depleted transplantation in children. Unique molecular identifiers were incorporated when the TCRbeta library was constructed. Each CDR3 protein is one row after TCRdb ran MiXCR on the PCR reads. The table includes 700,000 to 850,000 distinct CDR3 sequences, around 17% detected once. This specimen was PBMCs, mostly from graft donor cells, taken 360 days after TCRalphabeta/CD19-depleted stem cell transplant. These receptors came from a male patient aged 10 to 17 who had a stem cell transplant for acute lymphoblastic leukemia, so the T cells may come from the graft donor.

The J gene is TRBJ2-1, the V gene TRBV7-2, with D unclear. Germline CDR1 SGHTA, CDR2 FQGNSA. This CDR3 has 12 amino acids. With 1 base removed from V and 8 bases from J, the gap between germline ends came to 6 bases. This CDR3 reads CASSLEKYEQFF. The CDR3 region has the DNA TGTGCCAGCAGCTTAGAGAAGTATGAGCAGTTCTTC.

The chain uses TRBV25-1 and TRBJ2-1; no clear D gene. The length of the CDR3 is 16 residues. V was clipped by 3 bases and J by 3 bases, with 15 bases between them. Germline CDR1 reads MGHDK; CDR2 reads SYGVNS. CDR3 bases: TGTGCCAGCAGTGATACGAGGTTGAGAGGCTACAATGAGCAGTTCTTC. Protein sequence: CASSDTRLRGYNEQFF.

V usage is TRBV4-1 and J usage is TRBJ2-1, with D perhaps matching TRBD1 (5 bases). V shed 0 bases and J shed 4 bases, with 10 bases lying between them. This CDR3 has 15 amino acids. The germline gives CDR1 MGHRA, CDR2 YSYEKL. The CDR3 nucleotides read TGCGCCAGCAGCCAAGAGTCAGGGCCGTACAATGAGCAGTTCTTC. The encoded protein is CASSQESGPYNEQFF.

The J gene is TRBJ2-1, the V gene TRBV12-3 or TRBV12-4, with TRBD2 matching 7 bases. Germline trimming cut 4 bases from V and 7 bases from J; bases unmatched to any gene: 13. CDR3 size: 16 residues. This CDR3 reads CASSSIGRSGVNEQFF. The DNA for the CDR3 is TGTGCCAGCAGTTCAATCGGGAGGAGTGGTGTAAATGAGCAGTTCTTC.

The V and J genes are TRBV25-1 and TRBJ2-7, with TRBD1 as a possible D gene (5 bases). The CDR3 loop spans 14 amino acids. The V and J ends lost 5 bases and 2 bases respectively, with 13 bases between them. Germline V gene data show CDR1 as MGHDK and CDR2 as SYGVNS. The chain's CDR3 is CASSKGRGAYEQYF. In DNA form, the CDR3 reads TGTGCCAGCAGTAAGGGGCGCGGCGCCTACGAGCAGTACTTC.

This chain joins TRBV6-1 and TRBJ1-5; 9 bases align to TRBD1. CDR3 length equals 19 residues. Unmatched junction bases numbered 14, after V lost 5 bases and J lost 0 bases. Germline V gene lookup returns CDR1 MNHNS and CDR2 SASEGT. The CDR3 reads CASSQRRDREFYSNQPQHF. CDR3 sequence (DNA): TGTGCCAGCAGTCAAAGGCGGGACAGGGAATTCTATAGCAATCAGCCCCAGCATTTT.

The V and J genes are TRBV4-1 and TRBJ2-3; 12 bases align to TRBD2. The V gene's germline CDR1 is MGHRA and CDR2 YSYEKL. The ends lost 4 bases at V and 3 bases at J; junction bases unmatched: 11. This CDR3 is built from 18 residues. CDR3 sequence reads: CASSLRTSGNSWTDTQYF. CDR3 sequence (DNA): TGCGCCAGCAGCCTACGGACTAGCGGGAATTCTTGGACAGATACGCAGTATTTT.

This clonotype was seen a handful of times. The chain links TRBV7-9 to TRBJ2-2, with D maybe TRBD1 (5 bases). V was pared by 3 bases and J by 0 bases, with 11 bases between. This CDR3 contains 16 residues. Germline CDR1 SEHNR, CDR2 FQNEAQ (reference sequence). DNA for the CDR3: TGTGCCAGCAGCTTCGCCGGACATTCGAACACCGGGGAGCTGTTTTTT. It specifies CASSFAGHSNTGELFF.

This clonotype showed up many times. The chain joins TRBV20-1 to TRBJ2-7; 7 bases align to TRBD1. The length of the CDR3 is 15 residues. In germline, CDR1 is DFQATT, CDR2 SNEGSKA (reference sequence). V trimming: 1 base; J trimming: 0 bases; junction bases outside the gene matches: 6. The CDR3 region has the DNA TGCAGTGCTAGAGCCTCGGACAGGCCCTCCTACGAGCAGTACTTC. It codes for CSARASDRPSYEQYF.

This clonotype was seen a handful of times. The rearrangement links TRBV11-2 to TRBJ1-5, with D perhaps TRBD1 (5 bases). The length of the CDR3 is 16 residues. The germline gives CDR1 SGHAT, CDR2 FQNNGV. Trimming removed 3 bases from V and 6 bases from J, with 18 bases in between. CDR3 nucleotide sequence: TGTGCCAGCAGCTTGACAGTAGGAGCGGGGGGTCAGCCCCAGCATTTT. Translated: CASSLTVGAGGQPQHF.

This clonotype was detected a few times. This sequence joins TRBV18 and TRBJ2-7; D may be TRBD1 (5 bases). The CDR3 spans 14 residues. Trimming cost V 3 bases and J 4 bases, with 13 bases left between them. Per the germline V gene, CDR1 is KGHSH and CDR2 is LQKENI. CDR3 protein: CASSPDTLRYEQYF. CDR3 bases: TGTGCCAGCTCACCGGACACCCTCCGGTACGAGCAGTACTTC.

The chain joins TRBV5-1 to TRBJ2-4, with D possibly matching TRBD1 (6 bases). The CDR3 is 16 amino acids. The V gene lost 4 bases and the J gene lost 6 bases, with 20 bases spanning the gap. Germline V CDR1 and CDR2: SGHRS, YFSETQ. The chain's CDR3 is CASSLQGEGRGNIQYF. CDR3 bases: TGCGCCAGCAGCCTACAGGGTGAGGGACGGGGAAACATTCAGTACTTC. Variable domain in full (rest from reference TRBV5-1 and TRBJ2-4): KAGVTQTPRYLIKTRGQQVTLSCSPISGHRSVSWYQQTPGQGLQFLFEYFSETQRNKGNFPGRFSGRQFSNSRSEMNVSTLELGDSALYLCASSLQGEGRGNIQYFGAGTRLSVL.

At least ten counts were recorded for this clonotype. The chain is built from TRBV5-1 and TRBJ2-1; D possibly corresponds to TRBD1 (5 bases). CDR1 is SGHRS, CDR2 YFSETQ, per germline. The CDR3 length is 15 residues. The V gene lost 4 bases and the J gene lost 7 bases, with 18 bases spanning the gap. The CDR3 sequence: CASSPQGQPWNEQFF. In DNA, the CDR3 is TGCGCCAGCAGCCCCCAGGGCCAACCTTGGAATGAGCAGTTCTTC.

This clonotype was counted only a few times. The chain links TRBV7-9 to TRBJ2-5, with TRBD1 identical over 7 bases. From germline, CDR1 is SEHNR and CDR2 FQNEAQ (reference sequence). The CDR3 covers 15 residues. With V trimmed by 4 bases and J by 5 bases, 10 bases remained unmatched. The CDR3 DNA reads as TGTGCCAGCAGCTCATTTCCGACAGGGTACGAGACCCAGTACTTC. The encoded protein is CASSSFPTGYETQYF.

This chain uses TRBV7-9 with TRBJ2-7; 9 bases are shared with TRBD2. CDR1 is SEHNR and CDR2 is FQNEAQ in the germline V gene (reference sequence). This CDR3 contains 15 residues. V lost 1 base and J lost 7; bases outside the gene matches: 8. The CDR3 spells CASSLETSGAYEQYF. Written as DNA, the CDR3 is TGTGCCAGCAGCTTAGAGACTAGCGGAGCGTATGAGCAGTACTTC.

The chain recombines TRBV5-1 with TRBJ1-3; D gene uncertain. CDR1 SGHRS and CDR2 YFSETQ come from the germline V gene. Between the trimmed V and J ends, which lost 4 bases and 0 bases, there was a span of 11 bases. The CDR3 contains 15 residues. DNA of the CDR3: TGCGCCAGCAGCCGAATCTCCTCCTCTGGAAACACCATATATTTT. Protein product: CASSRISSSGNTIYF.